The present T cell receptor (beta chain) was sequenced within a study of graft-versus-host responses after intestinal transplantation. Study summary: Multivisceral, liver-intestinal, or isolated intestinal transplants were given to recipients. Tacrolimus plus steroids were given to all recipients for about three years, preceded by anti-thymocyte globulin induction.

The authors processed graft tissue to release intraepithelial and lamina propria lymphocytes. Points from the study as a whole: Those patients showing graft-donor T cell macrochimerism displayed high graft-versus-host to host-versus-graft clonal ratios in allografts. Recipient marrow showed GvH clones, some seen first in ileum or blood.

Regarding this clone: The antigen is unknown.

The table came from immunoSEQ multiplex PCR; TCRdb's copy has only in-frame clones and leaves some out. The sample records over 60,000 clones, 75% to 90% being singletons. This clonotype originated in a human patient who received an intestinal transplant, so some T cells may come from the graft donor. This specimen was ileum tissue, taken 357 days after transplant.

CDR3 coding DNA: TGTGCCAGCACCGGTCCATGGGGCTCTACCTACGAGCAGTACTTC. Amino acid sequence: CASTGPWGSTYEQYF. The genes are TRBV6-5 and TRBJ2-7; D possibly corresponds to TRBD1 (5 bases). CDR1 and CDR2 from the germline V gene are MNHEY and SVGAGI. V was cut by 7 bases and J by 2 bases, with 18 bases left in between. The CDR3 is 15 amino acids.